The 2 T cell receptor beta chains below were found in one sample sequenced in a study of blood T cell repertoires in COVID-19. Assay used: immunoSEQ multiplex PCR; TCRdb lists only in-frame clones, some missing. The data hold fewer than 75,000 clones, with about 89% observed a single time. Sequencing was carried out using peripheral blood. The receptor set was obtained from a man aged 55 to 69 with active or convalescent COVID-19.

This rearrangement joins TRBV6-2 or TRBV6-3 to TRBJ1-5; 8 nucleotides align to TRBD1. CDR1 MNHEY and CDR2 SVGEGT come from the germline V gene. V shed 6 bases and J 2 bases; nucleotides not matched to a gene: 6. The CDR3 is made up of 15 amino acids. CDR3 in amino acids: CASSGRGQGNQPQHF. DNA for the CDR3: TGTGCCAGCAGCGGCAGGGGGCAGGGCAATCAGCCCCAGCATTTT.

The DNA of the CDR3 is TGTGCCAGCAGTCTAGCGACCGGGGAGCTGTTTTTT. Its translation is CASSLATGELFF. V is TRBV6-1 and J is TRBJ2-2; D is possibly TRBD2 (6 bases). The V and J ends lost 5 bases and 5 bases respectively, with 6 bases between them. Germline V gene sequence: CDR1 MNHNS, CDR2 SASEGT. CDR3 length: 12 residues.